This T cell receptor (beta chain) stems from a study of technical replicates of blood from a few donors. Sequenced by immunoSEQ multiplex PCR; TCRdb stores in-frame clones only, minus some. The sample holds about 88,000 clones, about 95% seen once. Trimming took 2 bases from V and 0 from J, leaving 7 bases between them. Germline lookup yields CDR1 GTSNPN and CDR2 SVGIG (reference sequence). The CDR3 contains 14 residues. Sequencing input: T cells isolated from PBMCs. The source is a human donor in good health. The chain has TRBV30 and TRBJ1-4, with D hard to call. The CDR3 here is CAWSFTATNEKLFF. The CDR3 nucleotides read TGTGCCTGGAGTTTCACGGCAACTAATGAAAAACTGTTTTTT.